The 8 T cell receptor beta chains below come from one sample, sequenced in a study of monozygotic twins with inflammatory bowel disease. TCRdb re-called the 5' RACE reads and shows each CDR3 protein once, DNA omitted. Reported are 150,000 or so distinct CDR3 sequences; the ten largest clones contain over 1%. The sample taken for sequencing was blood. All receptors come from a human donor with ulcerative colitis or Crohn's disease, or a healthy co-twin of an affected twin (not recorded which).

The V gene is TRBV5-6, the J gene TRBJ2-6; the D call of TRBD1 rests on TCRdb alone, since no DNA is present to check it. Germline CDR1 SGHDT, CDR2 YYEEEE. CDR3 length: 19 residues. The CDR3 is CASSSVSRDRGRGANVLTF.

The chain is built from TRBV5-1 and TRBJ2-7. This CDR3 is built from 16 residues. Looked up from germline, CDR1 is SGHRS and CDR2 is YFSETQ. CDR3 in amino acids: CASSLDSSGGSYEQYF.

V is TRBV19 and J is TRBJ2-2; the TRBD2 assignment by TCRdb is unverifiable without DNA. Germline V lookup: CDR1 LNHDA, CDR2 SQIVND (reference sequence). This CDR3 spans 18 amino acids. CDR3 region: CATDTSGRAGFNTGELFF.

The chain combines TRBV10-3 with TRBJ1-5; without DNA, the TCRdb call of TRBD1 cannot be checked. Germline CDR1 ENHRY, CDR2 SYGVKD. The CDR3 sequence is 14 residues long. The CDR3 is CAISEQGTNQPQHF.

The CDR3 here is CASSLTRDTQYF. The rearrangement uses TRBV7-2 and TRBJ2-3. Germline lookup yields CDR1 SGHTA and CDR2 FQGNSA. The CDR3 totals 12 residues.

This chain connects TRBV28 to TRBJ2-7. Germline assignment: CDR1 MDHEN and CDR2 SYDVKM. This CDR3 comprises 13 residues. The CDR3 sequence: CASSSRNRYEQYF.

V and J are TRBV3-1 and TRBJ1-5; TCRdb selects TRBD1, and the lack of DNA leaves this call unchecked. Germline CDR1 LGHDT, CDR2 YNNKEL (reference sequence). This CDR3 region has 14 residues. The CDR3 loop is CASKLSGSNQPQHF.

The chain has TRBV20-1 and TRBJ2-2; absent DNA, TCRdb's TRBD1 call cannot be checked. Germline loops: CDR1 DFQATT, CDR2 SNEGSKA (reference sequence). This CDR3 comprises 15 residues. The CDR3 region is CSAQPGGANTGELFF.